The next 24 T cell receptor beta chains were all read from a single sample in a study of beta chain features in type 1 diabetes. The authors reverse transcribed all of the isolated RNA, so sequencing captured expressed TCRB transcripts. Some clones are missing from TCRdb's copy, which holds only in-frame ones; the method was immunoSEQ multiplex PCR. The sample yields about 620,000 clones, 15% to 17% seen once. Sequencing was done on a sample of naive CD4+ T cells from blood. These receptors all come from a man between 18 and 29 years old in good health.

The chain recombines TRBV9 with TRBJ2-7; 9 positions match TRBD2. Looked up from germline, CDR1 is SGDLS and CDR2 is YYNGEE. The ends lost 3 bases at V and 3 bases at J; junction bases unmatched: 7. This CDR3 has 15 amino acids. CDR3 DNA sequence: TGTGCCAGCAGCGCAAATTTAGCGGGAGACTACGAGCAGTACTTC. Translated, it gives CASSANLAGDYEQYF.

This chain links TRBV19 with TRBJ1-6; D not resolved. V lost 5 bases and J lost 8, with 10 bases in between. The CDR3 totals 13 residues. CDR1 is LNHDA and CDR2 is SQIVND in the germline V gene (reference sequence). The CDR3 protein is CASSRQKDSPLHF. CDR3 coding DNA: TGTGCCAGTAGTCGGCAGAAAGATTCACCCCTCCACTTT.

This clone showed up just a few times. The gene calls are TRBV7-9 and TRBJ2-3; D ambiguous. The CDR3 has 14 amino acids. CDR1 is SEHNR, CDR2 FQNEAQ, per germline (reference sequence). With 5 bases removed from V and 1 base from J, the gap between germline ends came to 10 bases. In DNA form, the CDR3 reads TGTGCCAGCAGCCCCCGGGTGCGCACAGATACGCAGTATTTT. Residues: CASSPRVRTDTQYF.

The chain couples TRBV7-2 to TRBJ2-7; 10 bases fit TRBD1. This CDR3 contains 17 residues. The V segment lost 5 bases and the J segment 2 bases; nucleotides outside the gene matches: 12. CDR1 and CDR2 (germline): SGHTA, FQGNSA. Here the CDR3 DNA reads TGTGCCAGCAGCCCTCAGGTTGACAGGGGGCGCCCCTACGAGCAGTACTTC. Its translation is CASSPQVDRGRPYEQYF.

The chain is built from TRBV7-3 and TRBJ2-5; 7 positions match TRBD2. Germline V CDR1 and CDR2: SGHTA, FQGTGA. CDR3 size: 15 residues. J gave up 2 bases and V 4 bases, and 7 bases lay outside the gene matches. CDR3 protein: CASSSSGTNQETQYF. In nucleotides, the CDR3 is TGTGCCAGCAGCTCATCCGGGACTAATCAAGAGACCCAGTACTTC.

V is TRBV5-4 and J is TRBJ1-1; D gene ambiguous. V lost 7 bases to trimming and J lost 0 bases, with 7 bases between them. The CDR3 has 12 residues. Germline loops: CDR1 SGHNT, CDR2 YYREEE (reference sequence). The CDR3 sequence: CASGKMNTEAFF. CDR3 bases: TGTGCCAGCGGCAAGATGAACACTGAAGCTTTCTTT.

This clone was seen only a few times. The genes are TRBV7-2 and TRBJ2-1; tentative D call: TRBD2 (5 bases). The V gene's germline CDR1 is SGHTA and CDR2 FQGNSA. Trimming took 6 bases from V and 10 from J, leaving 13 bases between them. This CDR3 has 12 amino acids. The CDR3 nucleotides are TGTGCCAGCAGATCCGGGAAACACGAGCAGTTCTTC. This translates into CASRSGKHEQFF.

Only a few counts were recorded for this clone. Other DNA sequences in the sample encode the same CDR3. This sequence joins TRBV29-1 and TRBJ1-1; D is uncertain. The V and J ends lost 4 bases and 0 bases respectively, with 9 bases between them. The CDR3 contains 13 residues. CDR1 and CDR2 (germline): SQVTM, ANQGSEA. CDR3 bases: TGCAGCGTTGCTGGCAGACTGAACACTGAAGCTTTCTTT. This encodes CSVAGRLNTEAFF. Full variable domain (rest looked up from reference TRBV29-1 and TRBJ1-1): SAVISQKPSRDICQRGTSLTIQCQVDSQVTMMFWYRQQPGQSLTLIATANQGSEATYESGFVIDKFPISRPNLTFSTLTVSNMSPEDSSIYLCSVAGRLNTEAFFGQGTRLTVV.

The chain couples TRBV20-1 to TRBJ1-4; D is unclear. V lost 1 base and J lost 7, with 1 base in between. Germline V gives CDR1 DFQATT, CDR2 SNEGSKA (reference sequence). The CDR3 sequence is 10 residues long. The CDR3: CSARAEKLFF. The CDR3, as DNA: TGCAGTGCTAGAGCTGAAAAACTGTTTTTT.

This clone came up a few times. This chain connects TRBV5-6 to TRBJ2-7; 8 bases are shared with TRBD2. Trimming took 0 bases from V and 5 from J; bases not matched to a gene: 7. Germline assignment: CDR1 SGHDT and CDR2 YYEEEE. The CDR3 totals 15 residues. CDR3 protein: CASSLEGGRRDEQYF. CDR3 bases: TGTGCCAGCAGCTTGGAAGGCGGGAGGAGGGACGAGCAGTACTTC.

The V gene is TRBV5-5, the J gene TRBJ2-1; the match to TRBD2 covers 7 bases. With V trimmed by 1 base and J by 8 bases, 6 bases remained unmatched. The V gene's germline CDR1 is SGHKS and CDR2 YYEKEE (reference sequence). The CDR3 length is 14 residues. In nucleotides, the CDR3 is TGTGCCAGCAGCTTGCCAGCGGGACTATATGAGCAGTTCTTC. Protein product: CASSLPAGLYEQFF.

The chain links TRBV5-1 to TRBJ2-5; 12 positions agree with TRBD1. The CDR3 loop spans 15 amino acids. V shed 4 bases, J shed 5 bases, and the junction held 6 bases outside the gene matches. Germline loops: CDR1 SGHRS, CDR2 YFSETQ. The CDR3 coding sequence is TGCGCCAGCAGCCGCGGGACAGGGGGCGAGGAGACCCAGTACTTC. Protein product: CASSRGTGGEETQYF.

The gene calls are TRBV7-8 and TRBJ1-1; the D is unclear. This CDR3 has 14 residues. CDR1 and CDR2 from the germline V gene are SGHVS and FQNEAQ. With 4 bases removed from V and 1 base from J, the gap between germline ends came to 10 bases. CDR3 sequence (DNA): TGTGCCAGCAGCTCCCGAGAGGAGAACACTGAAGCTTTCTTT. This translates into CASSSREENTEAFF. Filled out from reference TRBV7-8 and TRBJ1-1, the complete variable domain reads GAGVSQSPRYKVAKRGQDVALRCDPISGHVSLFWYQQALGQGPEFLTYFQNEAQLDKSGLPSDRFFAERPEGSVSTLKIQRTQQEDSAVYLCASSSREENTEAFFGQGTRLTVV.

The rearrangement links TRBV18 to TRBJ1-5, with no clear D. This CDR3 is built from 14 residues. Per germline, CDR1 KGHSH and CDR2 LQKENI. Trimming pared 6 bases from V and 3 bases from J, leaving 12 bases between. The DNA of the CDR3 is TGTGCCAGCTCGCCCGGGAGTTTCAATCAGCCCCAGCATTTT. Translation: CASSPGSFNQPQHF.

J is TRBJ1-2 and V is TRBV18, with D perhaps matching TRBD1 (6 bases). The CDR3 covers 14 residues. CDR1 is KGHSH, CDR2 LQKENI, per germline. Deletions cut 4 bases from V and 2 bases from J, with 11 bases between. The CDR3 protein is CASSQQDRNYGYTF. The CDR3 DNA follows: TGTGCCAGCTCACAACAGGACAGAAACTATGGCTACACCTTC.

This clone was seen a handful of times. CDR3 amino acids: CASSPPRLVIYNEQFF. The CDR3 nucleotides read TGTGCCAGCAGCCCGCCCCGACTAGTAATCTACAATGAGCAGTTCTTC. The J gene is TRBJ2-1, the V gene TRBV7-8; possible D gene TRBD2, 6 bases. The CDR3 has 16 amino acids. Germline V CDR1 and CDR2: SGHVS, FQNEAQ. V dropped 5 bases and J dropped 3 bases, with 17 bases sitting between them.

The CDR3 sequence: CASSARGTANTEAFF. The DNA for the CDR3 is TGTGCCAGCAGCGCGCGAGGGACAGCGAACACTGAAGCTTTCTTT. This chain connects TRBV7-2 to TRBJ1-1; 7 nucleotides match TRBD1. The CDR3 length is 15 residues. V gave up 5 bases and J gave up 1 base; unmatched junction bases: 7. Germline-derived CDR1 and CDR2 are SGHTA and FQGNSA.

This clone was recorded a few times. The CDR3 here is CASSPEGHTRAGNTIYF. In nucleotides, the CDR3 is TGTGCCAGCAGTCCGGAGGGACATACAAGGGCTGGAAACACCATATATTTT. The chain couples TRBV25-1 to TRBJ1-3; a possible D gene is TRBD1 (6 bases). V lost 5 bases, J lost 2 bases, and 19 bases lay in between. The CDR3 has 17 residues. Germline assignment: CDR1 MGHDK and CDR2 SYGVNS.

About this clone: Distinct nucleotide sequences in the sample also encode this CDR3. The rearrangement uses TRBV7-3 and TRBJ1-1, with 7 bases fitting TRBD1. The V gene's germline CDR1 is SGHTA and CDR2 FQGTGA. The CDR3 covers 13 residues. With V trimmed by 5 bases and J by 3 bases, 3 bases remained unmatched. CDR3: CASSPDRDTEAFF. CDR3 sequence (DNA): TGTGCCAGCAGCCCAGACAGGGACACTGAAGCTTTCTTT.

This chain connects TRBV10-3 to TRBJ2-7; 9 bases are a match to TRBD1. CDR1 ENHRY and CDR2 SYGVKD come from the germline V gene. The CDR3 extends over 16 amino acids. Losses at the gene ends were 5 bases for V and 3 bases for J; bases not matched to a gene: 11. The CDR3 spells CAISPGTGTGYYEQYF. The CDR3 DNA is TGTGCCATCAGTCCCGGTACCGGGACAGGGTACTACGAGCAGTACTTC.

The V and J genes are TRBV28 and TRBJ2-1; D is undetermined. The germline CDR1 and CDR2 sequences are MDHEN and SYDVKM. V was shortened by 11 bases and J by 8 bases, with 16 bases between the two germline ends. This CDR3 region has 12 residues. CDR3 region: CAAGVGQDEQFF. In nucleotides, the CDR3 is TGTGCCGCCGGAGTAGGGCAGGATGAGCAGTTCTTC.

The CDR3 protein is CASSLAAGLVGYTF. The CDR3 nucleotides read TGTGCCAGCAGCTTGGCCGCAGGGCTTGTGGGCTACACCTTC. The J gene is TRBJ1-2, the V gene TRBV5-4, with D possibly being TRBD1 (5 bases). Deletions cut 0 bases from V and 8 bases from J, with 14 bases between. The CDR3 has 14 residues. Germline values: CDR1 SGHNT, CDR2 YYREEE (reference sequence).

V gene TRBV13 combines with J gene TRBJ2-2, with D unclear. The CDR3 loop spans 12 amino acids. V dropped 2 bases and J dropped 2 bases, with 0 bases sitting between them. Germline V CDR1 and CDR2: PRHDT, FYEKMQ (reference sequence). DNA for the CDR3: TGTGCCAGCAGCTTAAACACCGGGGAGCTGTTTTTT. Amino acids: CASSLNTGELFF.

With regard to this clone: The sample carries other DNA sequences with the same CDR3. V usage is TRBV30 and J usage is TRBJ1-3; D is perhaps TRBD1 (5 bases). From germline, CDR1 is GTSNPN and CDR2 SVGIG (reference sequence). V was shortened by 0 bases and J by 2 bases, with 23 bases between the two germline ends. This CDR3 is built from 19 residues. The CDR3 nucleotides read TGTGCCTGGAGTGTACGGGGGTGGGCAGATCCCCCCCCTGGAAACACCATATATTTT. It encodes CAWSVRGWADPPPGNTIYF.